What follows are 20 T cell receptor beta chains derived from one specimen sequenced in a study of naive and memory T cell subsets (dated by TCRdb to the late 2010s). General study outcomes and caveats: A few larger clonotypes were found in naive repertoires, especially CD8, and these larger clonotypes were possibly memory cells re-expressing CD45RA.

The receptor library was made with UMI-ligation and nested PCR. TCRdb lists the instrument as Illumina MiSeq. To cover both TRBC1 and TRBC2, the beta constant-region primer consisted of an equimolar mix of two oligonucleotides. The ligated cDNA went through four rounds of PCR with nested alpha and beta constant-region primers together with the SP2 primer. Starting from the raw public reads, TCRdb applied fastp trimming at Q25, assembled clones with MiXCR and retained in-frame beta chains. Every CDR3 protein is listed once, alongside the most common genes and DNA of its rows. The sample profile shows 85,000 to 130,000 distinct CDR3 sequences; approximately 14% of them were found once. Around 2.7% of the sample comes from the top ten. Which antigens these TCRs recognize remains unknown. Sequenced sample: naive CD8+ T cells from blood. In light of the paper, this sample's cell subset or site label describes: naive T cells, CD45RA high CD27+. These receptors were collected from a human donor in good health.

V and J are TRBV6-1 and TRBJ1-5; 7 bases align to TRBD1. The CDR3 extends over 13 amino acids. Germline trimming cut 6 bases from V and 7 bases from J; bases unmatched to any gene: 6. Germline CDR1 and CDR2: MNHNS and SASEGT. In nucleotides, the CDR3 is TGTGCCAGCAGATCGACAGGGTACCAGCCCCAGCATTTT. As protein: CASRSTGYQPQHF.

This clonotype was counted ten times or more. V gene TRBV7-6 combines with J gene TRBJ1-6; possible D gene TRBD1, 5 bases. Germline lookup yields CDR1 SGHVS and CDR2 FNYEAQ. The ends were cut back, 2 bases at V and 4 bases at J, with 12 bases in the middle. The CDR3 loop spans 16 amino acids. The CDR3 DNA sequence: TGTGCCAGCAGCTTAAGCAGGGCCTCATATAATTCACCCCTCCACTTT. This translates into CASSLSRASYNSPLHF.

The chain carries TRBV28 and TRBJ2-3, with TRBD2 matching 12 bases. V lost 8 bases to trimming and J lost 4 bases; unmatched junction nucleotides: 10. This CDR3 spans 16 amino acids. CDR1 is MDHEN and CDR2 is SYDVKM in the germline V gene. CDR3 sequence: CASGNGLAGRADTQYF. CDR3 sequence (DNA): TGTGCCAGCGGAAATGGACTAGCGGGGCGGGCAGATACGCAGTATTTT.

The CDR3 here is CASSLVPGPPTGTDTQYF. CDR3 DNA: TGTGCCAGCAGCTTAGTCCCGGGGCCGCCGACGGGCACAGATACGCAGTATTTT. This chain joins TRBV7-6 and TRBJ2-3, with D perhaps matching TRBD1 or TRBD2 (5 bases each). The length of the CDR3 is 18 residues. Germline V lookup: CDR1 SGHVS, CDR2 FNYEAQ. Trimming stripped 1 base from V and 1 base from J, with 18 bases between.

There are many counts of this clonotype. The chain carries TRBV20-1 and TRBJ2-7, with 7 bases aligning to TRBD1. The germline gives CDR1 DFQATT, CDR2 SNEGSKA (reference sequence). Germline trimming cut 4 bases from V and 3 bases from J; bases unmatched to any gene: 6. The CDR3 is made up of 13 amino acids. The CDR3 reads CSANDRENYEQYF. The CDR3 bases are TGCAGTGCTAATGACAGGGAGAACTACGAGCAGTACTTC.

This clonotype was seen ten or more times. The chain has TRBV7-9 and TRBJ2-3, with TRBD2 as a possible D gene (6 bases). There are 15 residues in the CDR3. CDR1 and CDR2 from the germline V gene are SEHNR and FQNEAQ (reference sequence). Between the trimmed V and J ends, which lost 1 base and 3 bases, there was a span of 11 bases. The CDR3 sequence: CASSLGGAGTDTQYF. CDR3 nucleotide sequence: TGTGCCAGCAGCTTAGGAGGGGCGGGGACAGATACGCAGTATTTT.

This rearrangement joins TRBV25-1 to TRBJ1-2, with a tentative D call TRBD1 (5 bases). CDR1 and CDR2 from the germline V gene are MGHDK and SYGVNS. Trimming pared 1 base from V and 4 bases from J, leaving 10 bases between. CDR3 length: 14 residues. CDR3 bases: TGTGCCAGCAGTGAATCTATCACAGGCTATGGCTACACCTTC. This encodes CASSESITGYGYTF.

This clonotype was found a few times. This rearrangement joins TRBV27 to TRBJ2-1; 9 positions match TRBD2. The CDR3 runs 14 residues. CDR1 and CDR2 (germline): MNHEY, SMNVEV (reference sequence). V dropped 6 bases and J dropped 3; count of bases not matched to a gene: 3. The CDR3 coding sequence is TGTGCCAGCAGCTTAGCGGGAGACTACAATGAGCAGTTCTTC. This codes for CASSLAGDYNEQFF.

This clonotype was seen more than once but under ten times. The V and J genes are TRBV13 and TRBJ1-1; D gene ambiguous. The CDR3 has 12 amino acids. CDR1 and CDR2 from the germline V gene are PRHDT and FYEKMQ (reference sequence). V was cut by 2 bases and J by 8 bases, with 9 bases left in between. CDR3 in amino acids: CASSLRRSEAFF. In DNA, the CDR3 is TGTGCCAGCAGCTTACGGCGGTCAGAAGCTTTCTTT.

The chain combines TRBV4-3 with TRBJ2-7; 8 positions match TRBD1. This CDR3 is 16 amino acids long. V was clipped by 0 bases and J by 2 bases; unmatched bases: 6. Germline V gene lookup returns CDR1 LGHNA and CDR2 YSLEER. The DNA for the CDR3 is TGCGCCAGCAGCCAAGATCGGACAGGGACCCCCTACGAGCAGTACTTC. This translates into CASSQDRTGTPYEQYF.

This chain uses TRBV27 with TRBJ2-7, with D perhaps matching TRBD2 (5 bases). The CDR3 consists of 14 residues. V lost 5 bases and J 2 bases, leaving 13 bases between the germline ends. Germline values: CDR1 MNHEY, CDR2 SMNVEV (reference sequence). This chain's CDR3 is CASSLRTGAYEQYF. The CDR3 coding sequence is TGTGCCAGCAGTCTCCGGACTGGAGCCTACGAGCAGTACTTC.

This clonotype was picked up a small number of times. The chain links TRBV5-1 to TRBJ2-1; 11 bases map to TRBD2. The CDR3 loop spans 15 amino acids. The V gene's germline CDR1 is SGHRS and CDR2 YFSETQ. V was clipped by 4 bases and J by 5 bases; unmatched bases: 5. In DNA form, the CDR3 reads TGCGCCAGCAGCCGTGGGACTAGCGGAAACAATGAGCAGTTCTTC. It codes for CASSRGTSGNNEQFF.

The V and J genes are TRBV4-3 and TRBJ1-1; 7 bases align to TRBD1. Germline lookup yields CDR1 LGHNA and CDR2 YSLEER. J was trimmed by 6 bases and V by 3 bases; bases with no gene match: 7. The CDR3 is 14 residues long. CDR3 sequence reads: CASSHTTGSPEAFF. The CDR3 DNA follows: TGCGCCAGCAGCCACACGACAGGGTCCCCTGAAGCTTTCTTT.

The chain couples TRBV30 to TRBJ2-2; TRBD1 matches 8 bases. J was trimmed by 6 bases and V by 4 bases; bases with no gene match: 7. CDR1 and CDR2 from the germline V gene are GTSNPN and SVGIG (reference sequence). This CDR3 spans 14 amino acids. This CDR3 reads CAWTGGTAAGELFF. CDR3 bases: TGTGCCTGGACAGGGGGCACTGCCGCCGGGGAGCTGTTTTTT.

This clonotype was detected many times. This chain uses TRBV29-1 with TRBJ1-3, with a tentative D call TRBD1 (6 bases). From germline, CDR1 is SQVTM and CDR2 ANQGSEA. The CDR3 sequence is 16 residues long. V shed 7 bases and J shed 4 bases, with 23 bases lying between them. CDR3 sequence reads: CSALTGFESFGNTIYF. CDR3 sequence (DNA): TGCAGCGCCCTGACAGGATTTGAGAGCTTCGGAAACACCATATATTTT.

This clonotype occurred many times. The chain carries TRBV9 and TRBJ2-5, with D unclear. Germline lookup yields CDR1 SGDLS and CDR2 YYNGEE. The length of the CDR3 is 15 residues. Trimming stripped 0 bases from V and 1 base from J, with 10 bases between. CDR3 sequence (DNA): TGTGCCAGCAGCGTAGCCGAAGTGGGCCAAGAGACCCAGTACTTC. Residues: CASSVAEVGQETQYF.

This clonotype has only a few counts. V is TRBV27 and J is TRBJ2-7, with a possible D match to TRBD1 (5 bases). Germline V lookup: CDR1 MNHEY, CDR2 SMNVEV (reference sequence). This CDR3 is built from 12 residues. V was clipped by 2 bases and J by 13 bases, with 15 bases between them. CDR3 sequence (DNA): TGTGCCAGCAGTTTAACCCGGACACCTACCTACTTC. This gives the protein CASSLTRTPTYF.

This clonotype was seen at least ten times. The chain combines TRBV9 with TRBJ2-5; D is uncertain. V was trimmed by 0 bases and J by 2 bases, leaving 14 bases between them. The CDR3 runs 16 residues. The germline V gene has CDR1 SGDLS and CDR2 YYNGEE. DNA of the CDR3: TGTGCCAGCAGCGTAGACCCCCTCGCTCATCAAGAGACCCAGTACTTC. Its translation is CASSVDPLAHQETQYF.

J is TRBJ2-1 and V is TRBV28; weak D call: TRBD1 (6 bases). This CDR3 has 13 amino acids. Germline loops: CDR1 MDHEN, CDR2 SYDVKM. Trimming took 6 bases from V and 5 from J, leaving 11 bases between them. As DNA, the CDR3 is TGTGCCAGCAGCGCCCACAGGGACAATGAGCAGTTCTTC. Its translation is CASSAHRDNEQFF.

This clonotype came up a few times. The chain uses TRBV29-1 and TRBJ2-5; D gene unclear. The germline V gene has CDR1 SQVTM and CDR2 ANQGSEA. The CDR3 covers 11 residues. Trimming took off 3 bases at V and 5 bases at J, with 7 bases between the two ends. The CDR3 sequence is CSVDYWETQYF. In DNA form, the CDR3 reads TGCAGCGTTGACTACTGGGAGACCCAGTACTTC.